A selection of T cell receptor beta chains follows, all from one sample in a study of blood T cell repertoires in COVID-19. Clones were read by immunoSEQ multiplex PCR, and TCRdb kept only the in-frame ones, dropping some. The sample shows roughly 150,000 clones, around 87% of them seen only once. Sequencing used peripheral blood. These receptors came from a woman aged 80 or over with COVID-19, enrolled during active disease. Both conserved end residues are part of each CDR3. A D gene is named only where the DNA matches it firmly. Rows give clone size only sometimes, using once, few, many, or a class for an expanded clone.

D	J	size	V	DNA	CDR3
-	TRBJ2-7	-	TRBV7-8	TGTGCCAGCAGCCGATCGACAGGATCCTACGAGCAGTACTTC	CASSRSTGSYEQYF
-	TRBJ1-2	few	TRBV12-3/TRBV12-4	TGTGCCAGCAGTTTGTTGGCAGACTATGGCTACACCTTC	CASSLLADYGYTF
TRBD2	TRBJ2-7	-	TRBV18	TGTGCCAGCTCACCGGGAGCGGGAGTGTTGGAGCAGTACTTC	CASSPGAGVLEQYF
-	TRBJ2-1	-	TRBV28	TGTGCCAGCAGGGGCAGCGGGCCAGGGGGCAATGAGCAGTTCTTC	CASRGSGPGGNEQFF
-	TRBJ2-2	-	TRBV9	TGTGCCAGCAGCGTAGGAGGCGATGCCGGGGAGCTGTTTTTT	CASSVGGDAGELFF
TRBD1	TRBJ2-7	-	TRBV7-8	TGTGCCAGCAGCTATGGGACAGGGGCCGAGCAGTACTTC	CASSYGTGAEQYF
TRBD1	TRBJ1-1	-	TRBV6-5	TGTGCCAGCAGTTACCGGACAGGGAACACTGAAGCTTTCTTT	CASSYRTGNTEAFF
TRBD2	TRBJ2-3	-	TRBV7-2	TGTGCCAGCAGCCCACTAGCGGCAAGCACAGATACGCAGTATTTT	CASSPLAASTDTQYF
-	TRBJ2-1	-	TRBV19	TGTGCCAGTAGCCGGGGGGCAGGTGAGCAGTTCTTC	CASSRGAGEQFF
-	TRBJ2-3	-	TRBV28	TGTGCCAGCAGCCTTCCCTCTTGGGGGCTAGCAGAGGGGGATACGCAGTATTTT	CASSLPSWGLAEGDTQYF
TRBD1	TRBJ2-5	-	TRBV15	TGTGCCACCAGCAGAGGACGGCAGGGGGCTGGGCAAGAGACCCAGTACTTC	CATSRGRQGAGQETQYF
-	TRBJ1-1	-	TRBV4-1	TGCGCCAGCAGCCAAACTCCCGGCCGGGGAACTGAAGCTTTCTTT	CASSQTPGRGTEAFF
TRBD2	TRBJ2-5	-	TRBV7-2	TGTGCCAGCAGCTCAGAGCGGGAGTTCTCCGAGGGAACAGAGACCCAGTACTTC	CASSSEREFSEGTETQYF
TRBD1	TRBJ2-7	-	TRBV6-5	TGTGCCAGCAGCGGGGACAGGGTAGGCGAGCAGTACTTC	CASSGDRVGEQYF
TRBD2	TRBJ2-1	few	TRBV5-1	TGCGCCAGCAGCTTGGAGGGACTAGGAGGTGAGCAGTTCTTC	CASSLEGLGGEQFF
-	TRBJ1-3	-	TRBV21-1	TGTGCCAGCAGCTACGGGGGGAAAGGAAACACCATATATTTT	CASSYGGKGNTIYF
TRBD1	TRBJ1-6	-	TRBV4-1	TGCGCCAGCAGCCAAGAGGCGGGACAGGTCTATTCACCCCTCCACTTT	CASSQEAGQVYSPLHF
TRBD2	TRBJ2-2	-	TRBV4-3	TGCGCCAGCAGCCAGGGACTAGCAAACACCGGGGAGCTGTTTTTT	CASSQGLANTGELFF
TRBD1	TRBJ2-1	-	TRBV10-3	TGTGCCATCAGTGACGGCAGGGGGTTCGATGAGCAGTTCTTC	CAISDGRGFDEQFF
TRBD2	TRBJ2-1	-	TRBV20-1	TGCAGTGCTAGTCCGCAGGCGGCGGGAGGGGAGCAGTTCTTC	CSASPQAAGGEQFF
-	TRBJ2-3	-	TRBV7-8	TGTGCCAGCAGCGGAGGCCAGATATTCACAGATACGCAGTATTTT	CASSGGQIFTDTQYF
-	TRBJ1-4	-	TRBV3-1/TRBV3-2	TGTGCCAGCAGCACCCAGGGTACAACTAATGAAAAACTGTTTTTT	CASSTQGTTNEKLFF
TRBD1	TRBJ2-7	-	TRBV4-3	TGCGCCAGCAGCCAAGCCATGACCGGGACAGGGAGGTCCTACGAGCAGTACTTC	CASSQAMTGTGRSYEQYF
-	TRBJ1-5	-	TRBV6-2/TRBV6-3	TGTGCCAGCAGTTACGAGGGAACTAATCAGCCCCAGCATTTT	CASSYEGTNQPQHF
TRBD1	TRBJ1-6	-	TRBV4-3	TGCGCCAGCAGCCCAGAACAGGGGGCGAGAGGATCACCCCTCCACTTT	CASSPEQGARGSPLHF
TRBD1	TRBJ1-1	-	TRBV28	TGTGCCAGCAGTTCGCGACAGGGATGGGCGTACACTGAAGCTTTCTTT	CASSSRQGWAYTEAFF
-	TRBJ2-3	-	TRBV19	TGTGCCAGTAACGGGGTTCCTAACGCAGATACGCAGTATTTT	CASNGVPNADTQYF
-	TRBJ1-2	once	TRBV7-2	TGTGCCAGCAGCTTAGGGCAGTCAGATGGCTACACCTTC	CASSLGQSDGYTF
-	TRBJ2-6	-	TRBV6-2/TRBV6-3	TGTGCCAGCAGTTGGAGCGTTGGGGCCAACGTCCTGACTTTC	CASSWSVGANVLTF
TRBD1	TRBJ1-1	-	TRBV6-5	TGTGCCAGCACATATAACAGGGGAACTGAAGCTTTCTTT	CASTYNRGTEAFF
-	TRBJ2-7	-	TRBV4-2	TGTGCCAGCAGCCTTTCGGAGGGCGACGAGCAGTACTTC	CASSLSEGDEQYF
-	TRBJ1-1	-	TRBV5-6	TGTGCCAGCAGCTTGGCTGGGGGGAATAAGGGGTCTGAAGCTTTCTTT	CASSLAGGNKGSEAFF
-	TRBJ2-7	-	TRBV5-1	TGCGCCAGCAGCTTAGCGGGTAGCTCCTACGAGCAGTACTTC	CASSLAGSSYEQYF
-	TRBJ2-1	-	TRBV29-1	TGCAGCGTTGGGGGGCGAGCGGCCTACAATGAGCAGTTCTTC	CSVGGRAAYNEQFF
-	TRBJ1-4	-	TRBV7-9	TGTGCCAGCAGCCCGGGGAGCTTTAATGAAAAACTGTTTTTT	CASSPGSFNEKLFF
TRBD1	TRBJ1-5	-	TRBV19	TGTGCCAGTAGTAAGGGGGCCTATCAGCCCCAGCATTTT	CASSKGAYQPQHF
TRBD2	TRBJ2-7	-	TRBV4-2	TGTGCCAGCAGCCAATCCAGCGGGAGAATTTACGAGCAGTACTTC	CASSQSSGRIYEQYF